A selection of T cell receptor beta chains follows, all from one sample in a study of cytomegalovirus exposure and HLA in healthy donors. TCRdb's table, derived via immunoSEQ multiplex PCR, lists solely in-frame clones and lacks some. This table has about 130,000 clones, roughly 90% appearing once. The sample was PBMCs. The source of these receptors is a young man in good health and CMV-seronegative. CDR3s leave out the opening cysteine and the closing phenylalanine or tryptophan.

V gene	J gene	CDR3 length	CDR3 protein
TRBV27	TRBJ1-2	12	ASSLSGGRDGYT
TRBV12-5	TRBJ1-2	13	ASGLVLGTGYGYT
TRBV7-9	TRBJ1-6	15	ASSREAVEYDPRALH
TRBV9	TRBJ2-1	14	ASSVEDSQSYNEQF
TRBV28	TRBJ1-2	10	ASWEEGYGYT
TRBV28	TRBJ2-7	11	ASSLLAGRLQY
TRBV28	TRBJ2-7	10	ASSLSGVWQY
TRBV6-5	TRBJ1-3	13	ASSPQGATGNTIY
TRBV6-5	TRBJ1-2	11	ASSNQGAYGYT
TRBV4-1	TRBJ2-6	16	ASSQPSRSSSGANVLT
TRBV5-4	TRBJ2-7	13	ASSHGLVRNYEQY
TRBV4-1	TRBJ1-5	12	ASSQGRTYQPQH
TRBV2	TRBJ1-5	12	ASSEQGTSRPQH
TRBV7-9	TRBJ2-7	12	ASSRDRGSYEQY
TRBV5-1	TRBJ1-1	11	ASSSTGEDEAF
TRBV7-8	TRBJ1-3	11	ASSQGQSNTIY
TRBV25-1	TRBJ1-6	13	ASSERGTGNSPLH
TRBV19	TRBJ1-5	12	ASSIVQSNQPQH
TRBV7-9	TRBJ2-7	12	ASSWGGTGYEQY